This T cell receptor (beta chain) was observed in a study of early T cells in non-severe SARS-CoV-2 infection. Trimming removed 3 bases from V and 4 bases from J, with 4 bases in between. The CDR3 spans 11 residues. CDR1 is LNHDA and CDR2 is SQIVND in the germline V gene (reference sequence). This clonotype was counted a few times. TCRdb re-derived calls from the 5' RACE reads in MiXCR, one entry per CDR3 protein. The top ten clones hold around 3.2% of a sample with about 110,000 distinct CDR3 sequences, about an eighth of them seen once. The receptor was isolated from an adult who was a healthcare worker with PCR-confirmed SARS-CoV-2 infection or an uninfected control (not recorded which). The chain employs TRBV19 and TRBJ2-7; D remains unclear. Sequenced material: whole blood. The DNA for the CDR3 is TGTGCCAGTAGTATCGGGTACGAGCAGTACTTC. Protein sequence: CASSIGYEQYF.